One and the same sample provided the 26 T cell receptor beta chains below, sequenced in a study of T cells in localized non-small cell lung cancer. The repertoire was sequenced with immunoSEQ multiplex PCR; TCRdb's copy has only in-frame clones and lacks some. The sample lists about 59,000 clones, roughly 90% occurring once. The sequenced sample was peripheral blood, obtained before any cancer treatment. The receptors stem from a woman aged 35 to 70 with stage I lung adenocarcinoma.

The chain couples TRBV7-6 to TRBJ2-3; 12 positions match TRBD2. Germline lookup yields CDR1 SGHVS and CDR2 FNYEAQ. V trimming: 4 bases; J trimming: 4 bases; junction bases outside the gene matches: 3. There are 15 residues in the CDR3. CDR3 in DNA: TGTGCCAGCAGCTCTAGCGGGAGGGCCTCAGATACGCAGTATTTT. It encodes CASSSSGRASDTQYF.

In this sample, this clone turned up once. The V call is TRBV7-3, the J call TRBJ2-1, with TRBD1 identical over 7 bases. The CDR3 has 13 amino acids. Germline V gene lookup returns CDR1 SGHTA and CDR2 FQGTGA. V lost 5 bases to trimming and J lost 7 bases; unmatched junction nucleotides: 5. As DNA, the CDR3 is TGTGCCAGCAGCAGGGGGCTGGGGAATGAGCAGTTCTTC. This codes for CASSRGLGNEQFF.

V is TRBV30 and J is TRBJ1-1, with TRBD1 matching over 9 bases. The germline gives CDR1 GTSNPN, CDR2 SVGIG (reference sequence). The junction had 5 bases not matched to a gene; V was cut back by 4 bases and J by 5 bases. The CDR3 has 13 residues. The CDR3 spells CAWNRDRETEAFF. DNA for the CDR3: TGTGCCTGGAATCGGGACAGGGAGACTGAAGCTTTCTTT.

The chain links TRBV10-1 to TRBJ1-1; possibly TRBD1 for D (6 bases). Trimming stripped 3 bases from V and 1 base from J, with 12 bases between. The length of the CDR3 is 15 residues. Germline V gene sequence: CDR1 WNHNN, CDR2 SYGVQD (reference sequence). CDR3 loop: CASSEEGVGNTEAFF. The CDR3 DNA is TGCGCCAGCAGTGAAGAGGGGGTTGGGAACACTGAAGCTTTCTTT.

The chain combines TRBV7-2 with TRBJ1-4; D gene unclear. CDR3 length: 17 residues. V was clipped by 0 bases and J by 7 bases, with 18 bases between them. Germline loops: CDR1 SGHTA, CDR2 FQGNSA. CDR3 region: CASSLALQAGGSEKLFF. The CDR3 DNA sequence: TGTGCCAGCAGCTTAGCGCTCCAGGCCGGCGGTAGTGAAAAACTGTTTTTT.

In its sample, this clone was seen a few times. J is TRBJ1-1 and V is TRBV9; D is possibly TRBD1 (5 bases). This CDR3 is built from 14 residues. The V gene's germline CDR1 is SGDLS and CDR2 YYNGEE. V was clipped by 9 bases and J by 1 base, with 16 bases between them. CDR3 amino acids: CATARGAKNTEAFF. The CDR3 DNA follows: TGTGCCACCGCTAGAGGGGCCAAGAACACTGAAGCTTTCTTT.

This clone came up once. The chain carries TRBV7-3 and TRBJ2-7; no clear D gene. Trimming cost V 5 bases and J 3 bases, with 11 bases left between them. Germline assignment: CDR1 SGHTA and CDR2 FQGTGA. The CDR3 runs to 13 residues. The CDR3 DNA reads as TGTGCCAGCAGCGTAGGACCGAGCTACGAGCAGTACTTC. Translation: CASSVGPSYEQYF.

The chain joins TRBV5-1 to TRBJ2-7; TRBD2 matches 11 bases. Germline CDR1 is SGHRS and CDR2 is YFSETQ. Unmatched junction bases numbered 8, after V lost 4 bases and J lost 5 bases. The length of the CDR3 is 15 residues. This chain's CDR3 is CASSPLAGGPHEQYF. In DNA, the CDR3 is TGCGCCAGCAGCCCCTTAGCGGGGGGGCCCCACGAGCAGTACTTC.

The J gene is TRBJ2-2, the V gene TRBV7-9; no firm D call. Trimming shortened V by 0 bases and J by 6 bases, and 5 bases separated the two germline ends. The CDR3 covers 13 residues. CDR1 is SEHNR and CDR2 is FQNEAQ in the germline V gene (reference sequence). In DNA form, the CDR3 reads TGTGCCAGCAGCTTAGCATTGGCCGGGGAGCTGTTTTTT. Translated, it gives CASSLALAGELFF.

DNA for the CDR3: TGTGCCACCAGCAGAGGTACTAGCGCAAAGGGTGAGCAGTTCTTC. Protein: CATSRGTSAKGEQFF. The genes are TRBV15 and TRBJ2-1; 7 bases line up with TRBD2. Germline CDR1 reads LNHNV; CDR2 reads YYDKDF (reference sequence). Trimming at V came to 1 base and at J to 9 bases, leaving 9 bases not matched to a gene. The CDR3 contains 15 residues.

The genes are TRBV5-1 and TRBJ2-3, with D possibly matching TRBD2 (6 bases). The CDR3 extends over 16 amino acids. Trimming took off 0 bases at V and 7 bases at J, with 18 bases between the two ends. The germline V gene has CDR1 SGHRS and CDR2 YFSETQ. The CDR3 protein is CASSLGWDSQNNTQYF. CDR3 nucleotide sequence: TGCGCCAGCAGCTTGGGATGGGACTCACAGAACAATACGCAGTATTTT.

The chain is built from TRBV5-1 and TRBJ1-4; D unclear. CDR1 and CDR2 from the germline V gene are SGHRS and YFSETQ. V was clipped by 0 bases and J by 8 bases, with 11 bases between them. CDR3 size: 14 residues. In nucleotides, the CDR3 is TGCGCCAGCAGCTTGGCGGAGCCCTCCGAAAAACTGTTTTTT. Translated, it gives CASSLAEPSEKLFF.

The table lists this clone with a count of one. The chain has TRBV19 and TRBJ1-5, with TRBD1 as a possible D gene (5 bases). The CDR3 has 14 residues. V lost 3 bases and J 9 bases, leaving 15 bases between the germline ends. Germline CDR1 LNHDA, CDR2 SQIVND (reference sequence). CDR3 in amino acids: CASSIGQGTRPQHF. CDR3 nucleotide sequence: TGTGCCAGTAGTATCGGGCAGGGTACAAGGCCCCAGCATTTT. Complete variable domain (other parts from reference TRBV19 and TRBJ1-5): DGGITQSPKYLFRKEGQNVTLSCEQNLNHDAMYWYRQDPGQGLRLIYYSQIVNDFQKGDIAEGYSVSREKKESFPLTVTSAQKNPTAFYLCASSIGQGTRPQHFGDGTRLSIL.

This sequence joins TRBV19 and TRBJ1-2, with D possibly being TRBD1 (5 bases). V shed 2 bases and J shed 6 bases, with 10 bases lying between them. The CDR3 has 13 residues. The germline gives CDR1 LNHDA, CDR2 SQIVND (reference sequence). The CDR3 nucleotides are TGTGCCAGTAGTATACGCAGGGTCGATGGCTACACCTTC. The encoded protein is CASSIRRVDGYTF.

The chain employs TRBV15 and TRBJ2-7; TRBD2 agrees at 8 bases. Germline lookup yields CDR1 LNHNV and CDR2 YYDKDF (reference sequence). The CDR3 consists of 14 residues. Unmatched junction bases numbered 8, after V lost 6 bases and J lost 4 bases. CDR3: CATRLSGTRYEQYF. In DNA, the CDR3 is TGTGCCACCAGACTTAGCGGGACAAGATACGAGCAGTACTTC.

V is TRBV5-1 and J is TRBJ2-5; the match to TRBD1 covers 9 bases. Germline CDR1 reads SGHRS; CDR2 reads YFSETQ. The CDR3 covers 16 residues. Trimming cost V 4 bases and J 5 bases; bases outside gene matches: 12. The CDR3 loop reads CASSAGTGNNPETQYF. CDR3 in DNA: TGCGCCAGCAGCGCCGGGACAGGGAATAATCCGGAGACCCAGTACTTC.

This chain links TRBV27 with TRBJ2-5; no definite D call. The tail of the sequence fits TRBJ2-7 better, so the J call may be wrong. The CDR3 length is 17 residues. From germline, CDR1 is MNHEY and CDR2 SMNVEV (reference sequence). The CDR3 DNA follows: TGTGCCAGCAGTTTGGCGAGGCCCGTAACGGAGCTCTACGAGCAGTACTTC. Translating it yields CASSLARPVTELYEQYF.

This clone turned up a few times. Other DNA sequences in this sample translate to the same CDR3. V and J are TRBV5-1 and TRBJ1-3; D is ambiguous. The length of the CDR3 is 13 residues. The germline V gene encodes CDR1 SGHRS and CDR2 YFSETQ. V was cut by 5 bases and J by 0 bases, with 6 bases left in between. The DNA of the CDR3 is TGCGCCAGCAGACTGAGCTCTGGAAACACCATATATTTT. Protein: CASRLSSGNTIYF.

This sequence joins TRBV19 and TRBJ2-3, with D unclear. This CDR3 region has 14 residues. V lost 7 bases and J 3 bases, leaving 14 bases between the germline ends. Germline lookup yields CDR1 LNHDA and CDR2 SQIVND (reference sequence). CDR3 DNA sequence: TGTGCCAGTACCCCGGGCTCGCTGACAGATACGCAGTATTTT. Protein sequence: CASTPGSLTDTQYF.

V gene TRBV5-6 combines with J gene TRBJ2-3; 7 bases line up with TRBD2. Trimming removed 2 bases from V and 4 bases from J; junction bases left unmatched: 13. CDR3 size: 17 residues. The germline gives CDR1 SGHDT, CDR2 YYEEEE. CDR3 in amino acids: CASSFRLAGLVADTQYF. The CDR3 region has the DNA TGTGCCAGCAGCTTCCGGTTAGCTGGACTAGTCGCAGATACGCAGTATTTT.

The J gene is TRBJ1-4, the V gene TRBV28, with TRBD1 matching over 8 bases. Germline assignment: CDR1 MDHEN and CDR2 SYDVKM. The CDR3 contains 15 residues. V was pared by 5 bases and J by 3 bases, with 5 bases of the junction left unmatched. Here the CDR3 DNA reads TGTGCCAGCAGTACCGACAGGGGAGCTAATGAAAAACTGTTTTTT. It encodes CASSTDRGANEKLFF.

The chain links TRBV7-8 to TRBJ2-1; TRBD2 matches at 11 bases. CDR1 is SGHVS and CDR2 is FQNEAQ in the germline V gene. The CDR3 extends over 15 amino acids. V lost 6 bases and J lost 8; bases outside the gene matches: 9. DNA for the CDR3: TGTGCCAGCAGTTCACTAGCGGGAGTCTTATATGAGCAGTTCTTC. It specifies CASSSLAGVLYEQFF.

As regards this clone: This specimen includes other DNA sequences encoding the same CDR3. In DNA form, the CDR3 reads TGTGCCATCAGTTCAGGGACGGGCTATGGCTACACCTTC. It is translated as CAISSGTGYGYTF. The V call is TRBV10-3, the J call TRBJ1-2; D might be TRBD1 (5 bases). The CDR3 spans 13 residues. The V gene lost 5 bases and the J gene lost 4 bases, with 11 bases spanning the gap. Germline lookup yields CDR1 ENHRY and CDR2 SYGVKD.

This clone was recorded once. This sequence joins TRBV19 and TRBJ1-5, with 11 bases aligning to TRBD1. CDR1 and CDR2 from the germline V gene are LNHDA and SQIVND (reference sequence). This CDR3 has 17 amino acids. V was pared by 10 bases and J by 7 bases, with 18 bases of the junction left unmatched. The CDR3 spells CATSQPTGTGGSQPQHF. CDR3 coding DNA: TGTGCCACTTCACAGCCTACCGGGACAGGGGGGTCGCAGCCCCAGCATTTT.

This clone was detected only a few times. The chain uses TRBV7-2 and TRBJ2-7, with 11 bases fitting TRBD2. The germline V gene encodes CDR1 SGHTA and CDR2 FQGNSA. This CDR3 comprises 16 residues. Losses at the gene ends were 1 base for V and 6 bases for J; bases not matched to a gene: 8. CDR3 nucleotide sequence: TGTGCCAGCAGCTTAGTTCCTAGCGGGGGGTGGCCCGAGCAGTACTTC. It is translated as CASSLVPSGGWPEQYF.

CDR3 amino acids: CASSQIRGGYTF. The CDR3 DNA sequence: TGTGCCAGCAGCCAAATACGGGGCGGCTACACCTTC. This rearrangement joins TRBV14 to TRBJ1-2; D is perhaps TRBD1 (5 bases). V lost 2 bases and J 8 bases, leaving 9 bases between the germline ends. Germline values: CDR1 SGHDN, CDR2 FVKESK. This CDR3 is 12 amino acids long.